This T cell receptor (beta chain) stems from a study of blood T cell repertoires in COVID-19. In the study overall: Some COVID-19 samples were acute and others convalescent; all came from the United States, Italy and Spain.

Using immunoSEQ multiplex PCR, the repertoire was profiled, and TCRdb retains in-frame clones only, with some absent. The table shows 300,000 to 400,000 clones, with approximately 90% occurring only once. Germline V gives CDR1 MGHRA, CDR2 YSYEKL. CDR3 length: 15 amino acids. V lost 6 bases to trimming and J lost 5 bases, with 19 bases between them. This clone has just a few counts. The sequence was collected from a woman aged 45-60 years with active or convalescent COVID-19. The sample consisted of peripheral blood. The rearrangement links TRBV4-1 to TRBJ1-2; the D gene is possibly TRBD1 (6 bases). CDR3 bases: TGCGCCAGCAGACAGGGTGAGGCTGGTGGATATGGCTACACCTTC. The encoded protein is CASRQGEAGGYGYTF.